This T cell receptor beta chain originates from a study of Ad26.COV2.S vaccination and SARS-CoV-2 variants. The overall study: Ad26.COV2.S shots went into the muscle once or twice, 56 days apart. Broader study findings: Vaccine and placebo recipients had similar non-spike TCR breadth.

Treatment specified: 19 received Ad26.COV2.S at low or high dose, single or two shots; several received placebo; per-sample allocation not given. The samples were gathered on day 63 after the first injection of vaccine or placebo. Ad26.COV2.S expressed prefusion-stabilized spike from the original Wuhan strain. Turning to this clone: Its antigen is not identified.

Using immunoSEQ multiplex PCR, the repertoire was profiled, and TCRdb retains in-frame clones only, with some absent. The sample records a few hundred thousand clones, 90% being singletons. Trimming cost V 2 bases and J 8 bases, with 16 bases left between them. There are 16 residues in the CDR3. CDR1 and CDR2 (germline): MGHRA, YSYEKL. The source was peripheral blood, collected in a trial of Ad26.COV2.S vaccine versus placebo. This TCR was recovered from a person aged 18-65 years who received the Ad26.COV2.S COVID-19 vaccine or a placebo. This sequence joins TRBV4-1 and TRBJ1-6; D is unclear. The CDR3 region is CASSQLTELRDSPLHF. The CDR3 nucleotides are TGCGCCAGCAGCCAACTTACAGAATTGAGGGATTCACCCCTCCACTTT.